These 12 T cell receptor beta chains share one sample of origin, sequenced in a study of T cell responses to AZD1222 COVID-19 vaccine. The assay was immunoSEQ multiplex PCR, and TCRdb's table has in-frame clones only and misses some. The sample yields about 130,000 clones, over 65% seen once. The sample was peripheral blood, taken on day 0 of AZD1222 vaccination. The origin of the receptors is an adult in good health.

J is TRBJ2-3 and V is TRBV11-3; no clear D. The V gene lost 1 base and the J gene lost 4 bases, with 6 bases spanning the gap. CDR1 is SGHNT, CDR2 YENEEA, per germline. This CDR3 is built from 13 residues. The CDR3: CASSLVGSDTQYF. DNA for the CDR3: TGTGCCAGCAGCTTAGTTGGGTCAGATACGCAGTATTTT.

This CDR3 is CATEDGELFF. The CDR3 coding sequence is TGTGCCACCGAGGACGGGGAGCTGTTTTTT. This chain links TRBV6-5 with TRBJ2-2, with D unresolved. The CDR3 contains 10 residues. From germline, CDR1 is MNHEY and CDR2 SVGAGI. Trimming left V 10 bases short and J 7 bases short, with 7 bases between.

This sequence joins TRBV28 and TRBJ2-5; unclear D gene. This CDR3 has 13 amino acids. CDR1 is MDHEN and CDR2 is SYDVKM in the germline V gene. V was cut by 5 bases and J by 4 bases, with 11 bases left in between. In nucleotides, the CDR3 is TGTGCCAGCAGTCCCCCGTCACCAGAGACCCAGTACTTC. The encoded protein is CASSPPSPETQYF. Full variable domain (remainder filled in from reference TRBV28 and TRBJ2-5): DVKVTQSSRYLVKRTGEKVFLECVQDMDHENMFWYRQDPGLGLRLIYFSYDVKMKEKGDIPEGYSVSREKKERFSLILESASTNQTSMYLCASSPPSPETQYFGPGTRLLVL.

In the case of this clone: The sample holds other DNA sequences that translate to the same CDR3. The V and J genes are TRBV12-3 or TRBV12-4 and TRBJ2-2; TRBD1 might be the D (6 bases). This CDR3 region has 13 residues. V was clipped by 6 bases and J by 6 bases, with 11 bases between them. This chain's CDR3 is CASSLRQAGELFF. CDR3 coding DNA: TGTGCCAGCAGCTTAAGACAGGCCGGGGAGCTGTTTTTT.

This sequence joins TRBV7-2 and TRBJ1-4, with D perhaps matching TRBD1 (5 bases). The CDR3 spans 16 residues. The germline V gene has CDR1 SGHTA and CDR2 FQGNSA. V lost 2 bases, J lost 7 bases, and 17 bases lay in between. In DNA form, the CDR3 reads TGTGCCAGCAGCTTACAGTCCGAGGGGATCGGTGAAAAACTGTTTTTT. Amino acids: CASSLQSEGIGEKLFF.

This rearrangement joins TRBV5-1 to TRBJ2-1, with 13 bases aligning to TRBD2. CDR3 length: 19 amino acids. CDR1 is SGHRS, CDR2 YFSETQ, per germline. V shed 0 bases and J 0 bases; nucleotides not matched to a gene: 6. The CDR3: CASSLVTSGGSSSYNEQFF. The CDR3 coding sequence is TGCGCCAGCAGCTTGGTGACTAGCGGGGGGTCCAGCTCCTACAATGAGCAGTTCTTC.

This clone was found a few times. The chain has TRBV28 and TRBJ1-2; perhaps TRBD1 as D (6 bases). The CDR3 contains 15 residues. Germline CDR1 is MDHEN and CDR2 is SYDVKM. The V end lost 4 bases, the J end lost 0 bases, and 12 bases lay between the germline ends. DNA of the CDR3: TGTGCCAGCAGTTACCCTCGGACAGCTAACTATGGCTACACCTTC. Residues: CASSYPRTANYGYTF.

Notes on this clone: In the same sample, other DNA sequences code for this CDR3. The chain couples TRBV6-1 to TRBJ1-6; D is unclear. Trimming cost V 1 base and J 0 bases, with 7 bases left between them. The CDR3 has 16 amino acids. Germline V gene data show CDR1 as MNHNS and CDR2 as SASEGT. The CDR3 loop is CASSEGEGSYNSPLHF. The CDR3 coding sequence is TGTGCCAGCAGTGAAGGAGAGGGCTCCTATAATTCACCCCTCCACTTT.

This clone has only one observation. The J gene is TRBJ1-3, the V gene TRBV24-1; D not resolved. The CDR3 is 12 residues long. Trimming left V 1 base short and J 3 bases short, with 0 bases between. Per the germline V gene, CDR1 is KGHDR and CDR2 is SFDVKD. As DNA, the CDR3 is TGTGCCACCAGTGATTTTGGAAACACCATATATTTT. Translating gives CATSDFGNTIYF.

Here the CDR3 reads CASSETGRSSYGYTF. CDR3 bases: TGTGCCAGCAGTGAAACAGGGCGGTCTAGCTATGGCTACACCTTC. This chain connects TRBV6-1 to TRBJ1-2, with D tentatively TRBD1 (6 bases). CDR3 size: 15 residues. Germline V CDR1 and CDR2: MNHNS, SASEGT. Trimming stripped 2 bases from V and 4 bases from J, with 14 bases between.

CDR3 region: CASSFSGNLYEQYF. CDR3 nucleotide sequence: TGTGCCAGCAGTTTTTCGGGCAACCTCTACGAGCAGTACTTC. The chain combines TRBV28 with TRBJ2-7; D remains ambiguous. Trimming removed 3 bases at V and 3 bases at J, with 12 bases between. The CDR3 runs 14 residues. Looked up from germline, CDR1 is MDHEN and CDR2 is SYDVKM.

The genes are TRBV19 and TRBJ1-1, with a tentative D call TRBD1 (5 bases). The CDR3 runs 12 residues. V lost 5 bases and J 7 bases, leaving 11 bases between the germline ends. Germline CDR1 reads LNHDA; CDR2 reads SQIVND (reference sequence). CDR3 in amino acids: CASSPLQGEAFF. CDR3 DNA: TGTGCCAGTAGTCCGCTCCAGGGTGAAGCTTTCTTT.